These 32 T cell receptor beta chains were all obtained from the same sample, sequenced in a study of Ad26.COV2.S vaccination and SARS-CoV-2 variants. The assay was immunoSEQ multiplex PCR, and TCRdb's table has in-frame clones only and misses some. The data contain 350,000 to 500,000 clones, roughly 90% of them seen just once; the ten biggest clones take up approximately 4%. Treatment denoted: roughly 19 received Ad26.COV2.S at low or high dose, single or two shots; about 5 received placebo; per-sample allocation not given. Collection of samples fell on day 63 after the first vaccine or placebo injection. The material sequenced was peripheral blood, taken in a trial of Ad26.COV2.S vaccine versus placebo. The receptors here all came from a person between 18 and 65 years old who received the Ad26.COV2.S COVID-19 vaccine or a placebo.

The V call is TRBV28, the J call TRBJ2-3; D may be TRBD2 (5 bases). V was cut by 2 bases and J by 5 bases, with 8 bases left in between. The CDR3 runs 13 residues. Per germline, CDR1 MDHEN and CDR2 SYDVKM. CDR3 nucleotides: TGTGCCAGCAGTTTAAGTGGGAGAGATACGCAGTATTTT. This sequence encodes CASSLSGRDTQYF.

The chain links TRBV18 to TRBJ1-6; the D is unclear. V was pared by 0 bases and J by 14 bases, with 11 bases between. Per germline, CDR1 KGHSH and CDR2 LQKENI. The CDR3 runs 13 residues. The CDR3 protein is CASSPPVVKALHF. In DNA, the CDR3 is TGTGCCAGCTCACCACCGGTCGTGAAGGCCCTCCACTTT.

V and J are TRBV7-8 and TRBJ2-7; TRBD2 might be the D (6 bases). The CDR3 is 15 amino acids. Germline V gene data show CDR1 as SGHVS and CDR2 as FQNEAQ. Deletions cut 1 base from V and 2 bases from J, with 12 bases between. The CDR3 nucleotides read TGTGCCAGCAGCTTAGAGGGTAGCGGACCCTACGAGCAGTACTTC. As protein: CASSLEGSGPYEQYF.

This chain joins TRBV5-1 and TRBJ2-3; D gene uncertain. The CDR3 loop spans 15 amino acids. V was pared by 0 bases and J by 2 bases, with 10 bases between. CDR1 is SGHRS and CDR2 is YFSETQ in the germline V gene. For the CDR3, the DNA is TGCGCCAGCAGCTTGGATGAGTTACCCACAGATACGCAGTATTTT. It is translated as CASSLDELPTDTQYF.

The gene calls are TRBV7-9 and TRBJ1-4; D perhaps matches TRBD1 (5 bases). Trimming stripped 5 bases from V and 7 bases from J, with 20 bases between. CDR1 and CDR2 from the germline V gene are SEHNR and FQNEAQ (reference sequence). CDR3 length equals 16 residues. As DNA, the CDR3 is TGTGCCAGCAGCCCCATGGCAGGGCCCTTTCGTGAAAAACTGTTTTTT. It yields the protein CASSPMAGPFREKLFF. The full variable domain, with the rest looked up from reference TRBV7-9 and TRBJ1-4, is DTGVSQNPRHKITKRGQNVTFRCDPISEHNRLYWYRQTLGQGPEFLTYFQNEAQLEKSRLLSDRFSAERPKGSFSTLEIQRTEQGDSAMYLCASSPMAGPFREKLFFGSGTQLSVL.

This chain connects TRBV19 to TRBJ1-5; possible D gene TRBD1, 5 bases. V lost 2 bases to trimming and J lost 6 bases, with 11 bases between them. From germline, CDR1 is LNHDA and CDR2 SQIVND (reference sequence). This CDR3 has 14 amino acids. The CDR3 here is CASSIWGFGQPQHF. Written as DNA, the CDR3 is TGTGCCAGTAGTATATGGGGGTTTGGTCAGCCCCAGCATTTT.

This chain connects TRBV6-2 or TRBV6-3 to TRBJ2-1, with a tentative D call TRBD2 (6 bases). V was pared by 6 bases and J by 4 bases, with 19 bases between. This CDR3 contains 16 residues. CDR1 is MNHEY and CDR2 is SVGEGT in the germline V gene. CDR3 nucleotides: TGTGCCAGCAGCCCTCCGACTAGAAGGTCTTACAATGAGCAGTTCTTC. Translating it yields CASSPPTRRSYNEQFF.

The sample holds one count of this clone. V gene TRBV7-9 combines with J gene TRBJ1-2, with TRBD1 matching over 9 bases. Germline V gives CDR1 SEHNR, CDR2 FQNEAQ (reference sequence). The V gene end was trimmed by 4 bases and the J gene end by 4 bases; junction bases not matched to a gene: 4. This CDR3 has 14 residues. The CDR3 sequence: CASSSGTGIYGYTF. The CDR3 coding sequence is TGTGCCAGCAGCTCCGGGACAGGGATCTATGGCTACACCTTC. The whole variable domain, filled in from reference TRBV7-9 and TRBJ1-2, reads DTGVSQNPRHKITKRGQNVTFRCDPISEHNRLYWYRQTLGQGPEFLTYFQNEAQLEKSRLLSDRFSAERPKGSFSTLEIQRTEQGDSAMYLCASSSGTGIYGYTFGSGTRLTVV.

This clone occurred a few times. CDR3 amino acids: CASSYDGNTEAFF. The CDR3 nucleotides are TGTGCCAGCAGTTACGACGGGAACACTGAAGCTTTCTTT. The V call is TRBV6-5, the J call TRBJ1-1, with D hard to call. V dropped 2 bases and J dropped 1 base, with 5 bases sitting between them. The length of the CDR3 is 13 residues. Germline assignment: CDR1 MNHEY and CDR2 SVGAGI.

The chain carries TRBV4-3 and TRBJ2-7; D possibly corresponds to TRBD2 (5 bases). The CDR3 contains 13 residues. The germline V and J ends were trimmed by 6 bases and 4 bases, with 13 bases remaining between them. CDR1 and CDR2 from the germline V gene are LGHNA and YSLEER. In DNA, the CDR3 is TGCGCCAGCAGTCATAGGGCGGGTTACGAGCAGTACTTC. It specifies CASSHRAGYEQYF.

The V and J genes are TRBV28 and TRBJ1-6, with 9 bases matching TRBD1. Germline V CDR1 and CDR2: MDHEN, SYDVKM. This CDR3 region has 17 residues. With 3 bases clipped from V and 5 bases from J, the junction kept 8 bases outside the gene matches. The CDR3 loop reads CASSLIQGALNNSPLHF. The CDR3 DNA follows: TGTGCCAGCAGTTTGATACAGGGGGCGCTTAATAATTCACCCCTCCACTTT.

This rearrangement joins TRBV28 to TRBJ1-3; 8 nucleotides line up with TRBD1. CDR1 MDHEN and CDR2 SYDVKM come from the germline V gene. With V trimmed by 5 bases and J by 0 bases, 9 bases remained unmatched. CDR3 length equals 17 residues. CDR3 in DNA: TGTGCCAGCAGTCGCGACAGGGGAGGGTCCTCTGGAAACACCATATATTTT. Amino acids: CASSRDRGGSSGNTIYF.

V usage is TRBV19 and J usage is TRBJ1-6, with a weak D call TRBD1 (6 bases). The CDR3 is 15 amino acids. CDR1 and CDR2 (germline): LNHDA, SQIVND (reference sequence). The germline V and J ends were trimmed by 4 bases and 9 bases, with 16 bases remaining between them. As DNA, the CDR3 is TGTGCCAGTAGTACGAAGGGGGGTCTGACTTCACCCCTCCACTTT. It is translated as CASSTKGGLTSPLHF.

V gene TRBV28 combines with J gene TRBJ2-7; 7 bases map to TRBD2. The CDR3 extends over 13 amino acids. The V gene's germline CDR1 is MDHEN and CDR2 SYDVKM. After removal of 8 bases from V and 2 bases from J, the junction contained 6 bases not matched to a gene. The CDR3 reads CASGWAGAYEQYF. CDR3 in DNA: TGTGCCAGCGGGTGGGCGGGGGCCTACGAGCAGTACTTC.

The rearrangement uses TRBV19 and TRBJ2-1; D not certain. This CDR3 comprises 14 residues. Trimming shortened V by 0 bases and J by 8 bases, and 11 bases separated the two germline ends. Germline-derived CDR1 and CDR2 are LNHDA and SQIVND (reference sequence). The CDR3 DNA is TGTGCCAGTAGTATAGATCTAACCGCCTATGAGCAGTTCTTC. Protein: CASSIDLTAYEQFF.

The chain uses TRBV29-1 and TRBJ2-7; D possibly corresponds to TRBD2 (5 bases). Germline CDR1 SQVTM, CDR2 ANQGSEA. The CDR3 is 12 amino acids. V was clipped by 2 bases and J by 3 bases, with 8 bases between them. CDR3 amino acids: CSVESRDYEQYF. The CDR3 DNA reads TGCAGCGTTGAAAGTCGGGACTACGAGCAGTACTTC.

The rearrangement joins TRBV4-2 to TRBJ2-3; D gene ambiguous. The CDR3 length is 12 residues. Deletions cut 0 bases from V and 4 bases from J, with 2 bases between. CDR1 and CDR2 from the germline V gene are LGHNA and YNFKEQ. The CDR3 sequence is CASSQESDTQYF. The CDR3 DNA reads TGTGCCAGCAGCCAAGAATCAGATACGCAGTATTTT.

The rearrangement joins TRBV28 to TRBJ1-4; D is perhaps TRBD1 (6 bases). This CDR3 contains 12 residues. Germline-derived CDR1 and CDR2 are MDHEN and SYDVKM. Trimming shortened V by 6 bases and J by 7 bases, and 9 bases separated the two germline ends. CDR3 sequence reads: CASRPGVEKLFF. The CDR3 coding sequence is TGTGCCAGCAGGCCAGGGGTTGAAAAACTGTTTTTT.

As to this clone: Different DNA sequences within this sample yield the same CDR3. CDR3 in amino acids: CASSYSTGGETQYF. Here the CDR3 DNA reads TGTGCCAGCAGTTACTCGACAGGAGGAGAGACCCAGTACTTC. The gene calls are TRBV6-5 and TRBJ2-5, with D perhaps TRBD1 (6 bases). CDR1 is MNHEY and CDR2 is SVGAGI in the germline V gene. V lost 0 bases and J 4 bases, leaving 9 bases between the germline ends. The CDR3 sequence is 14 residues long.

The V and J genes are TRBV5-1 and TRBJ2-1; no reliable D call. CDR1 SGHRS and CDR2 YFSETQ come from the germline V gene. The V gene lost 2 bases and the J gene lost 4 bases, with 4 bases spanning the gap. The CDR3 length is 12 residues. The CDR3 bases are TGCGCCAGCAGCTTAATTTACAATGAGCAGTTCTTC. This codes for CASSLIYNEQFF.

The chain is built from TRBV28 and TRBJ2-7, with D tentatively TRBD1 (5 bases). The CDR3 covers 14 residues. Germline V gene sequence: CDR1 MDHEN, CDR2 SYDVKM. The germline V and J ends were trimmed by 6 bases and 5 bases, with 17 bases remaining between them. CDR3 coding DNA: TGTGCCAGCAGCCCGTCCATTTCAGGGAACGAGCAGTACTTC. This codes for CASSPSISGNEQYF.

The chain links TRBV5-6 to TRBJ2-7; D not resolved. The CDR3 runs 13 residues. Germline CDR1 is SGHDT and CDR2 is YYEEEE. V shed 0 bases and J shed 7 bases, with 11 bases lying between them. Here the CDR3 reads CASSLGVNLEQYF. CDR3 nucleotides: TGTGCCAGCAGCTTGGGGGTGAACCTGGAGCAGTACTTC.

V gene TRBV6-2 or TRBV6-3 combines with J gene TRBJ2-5; a weak D match, TRBD1 (5 bases). V lost 2 bases to trimming and J lost 1 base, with 14 bases between them. CDR3 length equals 16 residues. From germline, CDR1 is MNHEY and CDR2 SVGEGT. The DNA for the CDR3 is TGTGCCAGCAGTTACATTCTCGACAGAGCCCAAGAGACCCAGTACTTC. This translates into CASSYILDRAQETQYF.

The sample holds one count of this clone. The DNA of the CDR3 is TGTGCCACCAGCAGAGATGCCCTCAAGGCGGACCATGAGCAGTTCTTC. Amino acid sequence: CATSRDALKADHEQFF. The chain is built from TRBV15 and TRBJ2-1, with no clear D. Germline CDR1 is LNHNV and CDR2 is YYDKDF (reference sequence). The CDR3 is made up of 16 amino acids. Between the trimmed V and J ends, which lost 0 bases and 8 bases, there was a span of 17 bases.

In this sample, this clone turned up a few times. The chain couples TRBV18 to TRBJ1-2; TRBD1 aligns across 7 bases. The CDR3 runs to 14 residues. Germline loops: CDR1 KGHSH, CDR2 LQKENI. Germline trimming cut 6 bases from V and 6 bases from J; bases unmatched to any gene: 10. CDR3 DNA sequence: TGTGCCAGCTCCCACGGGGACAGAGGACATGGCTACACCTTC. This sequence encodes CASSHGDRGHGYTF. Together with reference TRBV18 and TRBJ1-2, the CDR3 gives the full variable domain: NAGVMQNPRHLVRRRGQEARLRCSPMKGHSHVYWYRQLPEEGLKFMVYLQKENIIDESGMPKERFSAEFPKEGPSILRIQQVVRGDSAAYFCASSHGDRGHGYTFGSGTRLTVV.

A word on this clone: Other nucleotide sequences from this sample produce the same CDR3. This sequence joins TRBV12-3 or TRBV12-4 and TRBJ2-3, with D uncertain. The germline V and J ends were trimmed by 5 bases and 3 bases, with 6 bases remaining between them. The CDR3 totals 12 residues. The CDR3 DNA reads as TGTGCCAGCAGTCCGCCGACAGATACGCAGTATTTT. Its translation: CASSPPTDTQYF.

The chain links TRBV28 to TRBJ2-7, with D hard to call. The CDR3 covers 12 residues. V was shortened by 4 bases and J by 6 bases, with 10 bases between the two germline ends. Germline V gene sequence: CDR1 MDHEN, CDR2 SYDVKM. Here the CDR3 reads CASSYGWSEQYF. The CDR3 nucleotides are TGTGCCAGCAGTTACGGGTGGTCCGAGCAGTACTTC. The whole variable domain, remainder taken from reference TRBV28 and TRBJ2-7, is DVKVTQSSRYLVKRTGEKVFLECVQDMDHENMFWYRQDPGLGLRLIYFSYDVKMKEKGDIPEGYSVSREKKERFSLILESASTNQTSMYLCASSYGWSEQYFGPGTRLTVT.

This rearrangement joins TRBV7-9 to TRBJ1-3; D remains ambiguous. V was cut by 0 bases and J by 7 bases, with 7 bases left in between. From germline, CDR1 is SEHNR and CDR2 FQNEAQ (reference sequence). CDR3 size: 13 residues. CDR3 residues: CASSLAGRNTIYF. For the CDR3, the DNA is TGTGCCAGCAGCTTAGCAGGGCGTAACACCATATATTTT.

The V call is TRBV11-3, the J call TRBJ2-5; tentative D call: TRBD2 (5 bases). Trimming took 5 bases from V and 5 from J, leaving 9 bases between them. The CDR3 extends over 12 amino acids. Germline values: CDR1 SGHNT, CDR2 YENEEA. The CDR3 region is CASSRSGETQYF. The CDR3 coding sequence is TGTGCCAGCAGCCGCTCGGGGGAGACCCAGTACTTC.

J is TRBJ1-2 and V is TRBV4-3, with 7 positions matching TRBD1. CDR3 size: 14 residues. The J segment lost 7 bases and the V segment lost 1 base, leaving 6 bases of the junction unmatched. Germline V CDR1 and CDR2: LGHNA, YSLEER. CDR3 nucleotides: TGCGCCAGCAGCCAAGCCGTTCAGGGGGTTGGCTACACCTTC. It encodes CASSQAVQGVGYTF.

Turning to this clone: Other DNA variants within this sample encode the same CDR3. J is TRBJ1-2 and V is TRBV9, with D possibly TRBD1 on 5 matching bases. The CDR3 has 14 residues. In germline, CDR1 is SGDLS, CDR2 YYNGEE. Trimming stripped 0 bases from V and 4 bases from J, with 10 bases between. The CDR3 sequence is CASSVGQGSYGYTF. As DNA, the CDR3 is TGTGCCAGCAGCGTAGGGCAGGGCTCCTATGGCTACACCTTC.

V gene TRBV20-1 combines with J gene TRBJ2-5; D is undetermined. The CDR3 contains 13 residues. Trimming removed 3 bases at V and 1 base at J, with 9 bases between. Germline assignment: CDR1 DFQATT and CDR2 SNEGSKA (reference sequence). The CDR3 spells CSASGLGQETQYF. The CDR3 nucleotides read TGCAGTGCTAGTGGTTTGGGCCAAGAGACCCAGTACTTC.